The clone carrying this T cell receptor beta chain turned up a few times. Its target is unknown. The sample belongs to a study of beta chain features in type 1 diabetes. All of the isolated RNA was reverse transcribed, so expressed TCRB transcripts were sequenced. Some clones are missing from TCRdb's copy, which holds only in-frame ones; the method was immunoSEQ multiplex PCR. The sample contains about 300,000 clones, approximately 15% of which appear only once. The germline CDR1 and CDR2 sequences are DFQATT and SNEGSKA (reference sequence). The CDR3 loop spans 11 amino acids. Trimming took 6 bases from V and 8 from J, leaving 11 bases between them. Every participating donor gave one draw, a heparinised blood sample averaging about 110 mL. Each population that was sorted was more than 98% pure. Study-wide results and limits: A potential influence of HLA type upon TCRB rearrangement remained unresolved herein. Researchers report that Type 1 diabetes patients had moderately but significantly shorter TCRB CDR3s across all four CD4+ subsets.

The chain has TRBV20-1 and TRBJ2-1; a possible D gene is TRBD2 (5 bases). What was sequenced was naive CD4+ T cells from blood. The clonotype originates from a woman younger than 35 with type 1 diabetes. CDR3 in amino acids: CSARKRDEQFF. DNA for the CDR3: TGCAGTGCCAGAAAGAGGGATGAGCAGTTCTTC.